The 25 T cell receptor beta chains presented below share a single source sample, sequenced in a study of CXCR3-negative and CXCR3-positive naive CD8 T cells. Findings of the study overall: When CXCR3-positive naive cells were set against CXCR3-negative naive cells, the former had more hydrophobic TRB CDR3s.

The TRB libraries of cDNA were built by UMI-labeled 5' RACE. With the 5' RACE reads reprocessed, TCRdb shows one record per CDR3 protein and no DNA. Here the sample table reports 150,000 to 180,000 distinct CDR3 sequences. Their recognized antigens are unknown. The sequencing sample was made of naive CXCR3+ CD8+ T cells from blood. The subset is: CD45RO-CCR7+CD27+CD95- naive CD8+ T cells expressing CXCR3 (TNR3+). All receptors come from a human donor in good health. Some clones in this sample may be carry-over from other donors' samples.

The chain links TRBV7-9 to TRBJ1-2; TCRdb selects TRBD1, and the lack of DNA leaves this call unchecked. The germline V gene has CDR1 SEHNR and CDR2 FQNEAQ (reference sequence). This CDR3 contains 13 residues. CDR3 protein: CASSLGTENGYTF.

The chain couples TRBV20-1 to TRBJ2-1; TCRdb's D call of TRBD1 is untestable without DNA. The CDR3 sequence is 11 residues long. CDR1 and CDR2 (germline): DFQATT, SNEGSKA (reference sequence). The CDR3 spells CSASKGDEQFF.

The genes are TRBV12-5 and TRBJ2-7; the TCRdb D gene call, TRBD1, has no DNA to confirm it. The CDR3 contains 12 residues. The germline V gene has CDR1 LGHNT and CDR2 FRNRAP. The CDR3 is CASAQDSYEQYF.

This chain links TRBV28 with TRBJ2-1; TCRdb returns TRBD1, unconfirmable since there is no DNA. Per germline, CDR1 MDHEN and CDR2 SYDVKM. CDR3 length: 15 residues. The CDR3 loop is CASSLSPGYINEQFF.

The rearrangement links TRBV21-1 to TRBJ2-7; the TCRdb D gene call, TRBD1, has no DNA to confirm it. TRBV21-1 is flagged as a pseudogene. This CDR3 region has 14 residues. CDR3 amino acids: CASIEGQEPYGQYF.

This sequence joins TRBV7-2 and TRBJ1-2. The CDR3 length is 16 residues. Germline V gene sequence: CDR1 SGHTA, CDR2 FQGNSA. The CDR3 reads CASSPHGSGPNYGYTF. The full variable domain, rest sourced from reference TRBV7-2 and TRBJ1-2, is GAGVSQSPSNKVTEKGKDVELRCDPISGHTALYWYRQSLGQGLEFLIYFQGNSAPDKSGLPSDRFSAERTGGSVSTLTIQRTQQEDSAVYLCASSPHGSGPNYGYTFGSGTRLTVV.

CDR3: CASSVGDRGSVRTEAFF. The gene calls are TRBV9 and TRBJ1-1; TCRdb calls TRBD1, which cannot be checked without DNA. The CDR3 length is 17 residues. The germline gives CDR1 SGDLS, CDR2 YYNGEE. The full variable domain, completed using reference TRBV9 and TRBJ1-1, is DSGVTQTPKHLITATGQRVTLRCSPRSGDLSVYWYQQSLDQGLQFLIQYYNGEERAKGNILERFSAQQFPDLHSELNLSSLELGDSALYFCASSVGDRGSVRTEAFFGQGTRLTVV.

J is TRBJ2-1 and V is TRBV6-5; the TRBD1 assignment by TCRdb is unverifiable without DNA. The CDR3 is 15 amino acids. From germline, CDR1 is MNHEY and CDR2 SVGAGI. CDR3: CASSWAGPSYNEQFF.

This rearrangement joins TRBV20-1 to TRBJ2-7; TCRdb designates TRBD1, a call that cannot be tested without DNA. This CDR3 region has 13 residues. CDR1 and CDR2 from the germline V gene are DFQATT and SNEGSKA (reference sequence). The CDR3 loop reads CSARVAGAYEQYF.

This chain connects TRBV12-3 or TRBV12-4 to TRBJ2-5; TCRdb picks TRBD2, but there is no DNA to check that call. This CDR3 comprises 15 residues. The CDR3 sequence: CASSRLAGVGETQYF.

This rearrangement joins TRBV6-5 to TRBJ2-5; TCRdb calls TRBD1, which cannot be checked without DNA. Germline V gene data show CDR1 as MNHEY and CDR2 as SVGAGI. The CDR3 runs to 15 residues. The CDR3 reads CASSSPHGAWETQYF.

V gene TRBV12-3 or TRBV12-4 combines with J gene TRBJ2-1; TCRdb lists TRBD2, though no DNA is available to test this call. The CDR3 is 15 amino acids. CDR3 loop: CASSRLAGGGNEQFF.

J is TRBJ2-7 and V is TRBV20-1; TCRdb outputs TRBD2, but without DNA this stays unchecked. The CDR3 spans 14 residues. Per germline, CDR1 DFQATT and CDR2 SNEGSKA (reference sequence). The CDR3 is CSARVGGGSYEQYF.

The chain links TRBV13 to TRBJ2-3; TCRdb returns TRBD1, unconfirmable since there is no DNA. The germline V gene encodes CDR1 PRHDT and CDR2 FYEKMQ (reference sequence). There are 15 residues in the CDR3. CDR3 in amino acids: CASSPPAVFADTQYF.

The chain has TRBV28 and TRBJ2-2. Germline values: CDR1 MDHEN, CDR2 SYDVKM. The CDR3 totals 14 residues. The CDR3 protein is CASRIARNTGELFF.

This chain uses TRBV5-1 with TRBJ2-7; TCRdb designates TRBD1, a call that cannot be tested without DNA. Germline assignment: CDR1 SGHRS and CDR2 YFSETQ. This CDR3 spans 15 amino acids. CDR3: CASSLSVPGTTPVYF.

The gene calls are TRBV7-3 and TRBJ2-5; absent DNA, TCRdb's TRBD2 call cannot be checked. CDR3 length: 15 residues. The germline gives CDR1 SGHTA, CDR2 FQGTGA. CDR3 residues: CASSSSGSIQETQYF.

The rearrangement uses TRBV4-3 and TRBJ1-1. The CDR3 covers 15 residues. Germline CDR1 reads LGHNA; CDR2 reads YSLEER. CDR3 residues: CASSQDTGTNTEAFF.

This CDR3 is CASSPSGLAGGRPNEQFF. The J gene is TRBJ2-1, the V gene TRBV12-3 or TRBV12-4; TCRdb reports TRBD2, a call that lacks DNA to check it against. The CDR3 spans 18 residues.

The rearrangement uses TRBV4-2 and TRBJ2-7; the TCRdb D gene call, TRBD2, has no DNA to confirm it. CDR1 LGHNA and CDR2 YNFKEQ come from the germline V gene. There are 17 residues in the CDR3. This chain's CDR3 is CASSQAVLGLNAYEQYF.

This sequence joins TRBV19 and TRBJ2-1; the TCRdb call, TRBD2, lacks DNA for checking. The germline V gene has CDR1 LNHDA and CDR2 SQIVND (reference sequence). This CDR3 spans 17 amino acids. CDR3 region: CASSIDAPRVAGGQQFF. Combining the CDR3 with reference TRBV19 and TRBJ2-1 gives the whole variable domain DGGITQSPKYLFRKEGQNVTLSCEQNLNHDAMYWYRQDPGQGLRLIYYSQIVNDFQKGDIAEGYSVSREKKESFPLTVTSAQKNPTAFYLCASSIDAPRVAGGQQFFGPGTRLTVL.

V is TRBV21-1 and J is TRBJ2-7. TRBV21-1 is assigned pseudogene status. The CDR3 spans 11 residues. The CDR3 here is CASRTGVEQYF.

The rearrangement uses TRBV29-1 and TRBJ1-2; with no DNA, the TCRdb D assignment of TRBD1 cannot be verified. Germline V lookup: CDR1 SQVTM, CDR2 ANQGSEA. The CDR3 has 13 residues. Here the CDR3 reads CSAPTPGVDGYTF.

V gene TRBV7-9 combines with J gene TRBJ2-7. This CDR3 region has 14 residues. CDR1 and CDR2 from the germline V gene are SEHNR and FQNEAQ (reference sequence). The CDR3 protein is CASSFSTSSYEQYF. Full variable domain (remainder filled in from reference TRBV7-9 and TRBJ2-7): DTGVSQNPRHKITKRGQNVTFRCDPISEHNRLYWYRQTLGQGPEFLTYFQNEAQLEKSRLLSDRFSAERPKGSFSTLEIQRTEQGDSAMYLCASSFSTSSYEQYFGPGTRLTVT.

The genes are TRBV20-1 and TRBJ2-1; TCRdb selects TRBD2, and the lack of DNA leaves this call unchecked. The CDR3 covers 15 residues. The germline gives CDR1 DFQATT, CDR2 SNEGSKA (reference sequence). CDR3 residues: CSARDQAGGPVEQFF.